The 15 T cell receptor beta chains listed next were all sequenced from one sample in a study of somatic mutations in cytotoxic T cells in rheumatoid arthritis. Clones were sequenced by immunoSEQ multiplex PCR, and TCRdb holds only the in-frame ones, with some missing. Seen here are more than 9,000 clones, approximately 71% observed once, and the top ten hold around two fifths. The sequencing sample was made of CD8+ T cells sorted from blood. The origin of the receptors is an adult with rheumatoid arthritis.

The chain employs TRBV27 and TRBJ2-1, with 7 bases identical to TRBD2. Germline CDR1 reads MNHEY; CDR2 reads SMNVEV (reference sequence). V was pared by 8 bases and J by 6 bases, with 10 bases of the junction left unmatched. CDR3 length equals 14 residues. CDR3 nucleotide sequence: TGTGCCAGCCTTGCAGGACTAGGAGGCAATGAGCAGTTCTTC. The encoded protein is CASLAGLGGNEQFF.

The chain links TRBV9 to TRBJ2-3; a possible D gene is TRBD1 (5 bases). Trimming stripped 0 bases from V and 6 bases from J, with 14 bases between. Germline CDR1 and CDR2: SGDLS and YYNGEE. CDR3 length equals 15 residues. The CDR3 region is CASSVGGGALDTQYF. The CDR3 DNA follows: TGTGCCAGCAGCGTAGGGGGCGGTGCGTTGGATACGCAGTATTTT.

The V call is TRBV9, the J call TRBJ1-5; tentative D call: TRBD1 (5 bases). V was pared by 2 bases and J by 2 bases, with 11 bases between. This CDR3 has 15 amino acids. Germline lookup yields CDR1 SGDLS and CDR2 YYNGEE. CDR3 region: CASSVDGAGNQPQHF. CDR3 sequence (DNA): TGTGCCAGCAGCGTGGACGGGGCTGGCAATCAGCCCCAGCATTTT.

The V call is TRBV4-1, the J call TRBJ2-3; maybe TRBD2 (6 bases). Per germline, CDR1 MGHRA and CDR2 YSYEKL. V lost 3 bases to trimming and J lost 6 bases, with 13 bases between them. CDR3 length equals 14 residues. The chain's CDR3 is CASSQVPGDDTQYF. Here the CDR3 DNA reads TGCGCCAGCAGCCAGGTCCCGGGGGATGATACGCAGTATTTT.

The V gene is TRBV5-1, the J gene TRBJ2-7; D perhaps matches TRBD1 (5 bases). CDR1 and CDR2 from the germline V gene are SGHRS and YFSETQ. Trimming left V 0 bases short and J 0 bases short, with 7 bases between. There are 14 residues in the CDR3. CDR3 bases: TGCGCCAGCAGCTTGGGGGGCGCCTCCTACGAGCAGTACTTC. This gives the protein CASSLGGASYEQYF. The whole variable domain, remainder taken from reference TRBV5-1 and TRBJ2-7, is KAGVTQTPRYLIKTRGQQVTLSCSPISGHRSVSWYQQTPGQGLQFLFEYFSETQRNKGNFPGRFSGRQFSNSRSEMNVSTLELGDSALYLCASSLGGASYEQYFGPGTRLTVT.

The rearrangement uses TRBV5-1 and TRBJ2-1; D call uncertain. This CDR3 region has 15 residues. Trimming took off 3 bases at V and 0 bases at J, with 10 bases between the two ends. Germline assignment: CDR1 SGHRS and CDR2 YFSETQ. In nucleotides, the CDR3 is TGCGCCAGCAGCTGGACGGTCAGCTCCTACAATGAGCAGTTCTTC. Encoded protein: CASSWTVSSYNEQFF.

Regarding this clone: One end of the junction varies from germline; a read error may be responsible. CDR3 protein: CASRLAGGPGSTDTQYF. In nucleotides, the CDR3 is TGTGCCAGCAGGTTAGCGGGGGGGCCTGGGAGCACAGATACGCAGTATTTT. J is TRBJ2-3 and V is TRBV11-1; TRBD2 aligns across 11 bases. Germline V gene sequence: CDR1 SGHAT, CDR2 FQDESV (reference sequence). There are 17 residues in the CDR3.

This clone was seen more than once but under ten times. The chain is built from TRBV4-3 and TRBJ1-1; no clear D gene. Looked up from germline, CDR1 is LGHNA and CDR2 is YSLEER. This CDR3 region has 13 residues. Trimming took 0 bases from V and 8 from J, leaving 10 bases between them. The CDR3 reads CASSQDWRAEAFF. The CDR3 DNA follows: TGCGCCAGCAGCCAAGATTGGAGGGCCGAAGCTTTCTTT.

This chain joins TRBV6-1 and TRBJ2-1; D may correspond to TRBD1 or TRBD2 (5 bases each). With 7 bases removed from V and 2 bases from J, the gap between germline ends came to 9 bases. CDR1 and CDR2 (germline): MNHNS, SASEGT. The CDR3 loop spans 13 amino acids. This chain's CDR3 is CASNGDAYNEQFF. As DNA, the CDR3 is TGTGCCAGCAACGGGGACGCCTACAATGAGCAGTTCTTC.

V is TRBV7-9 and J is TRBJ2-2, with unresolved D. The CDR3 loop spans 14 amino acids. Germline V gene lookup returns CDR1 SEHNR and CDR2 FQNEAQ (reference sequence). V lost 2 bases and J 3 bases, leaving 7 bases between the germline ends. The DNA for the CDR3 is TGTGCCAGCAGCTTACGAGCCTACACCGGGGAGCTGTTTTTT. Encoded protein: CASSLRAYTGELFF.

This clone was picked up one time. The J gene is TRBJ2-7, the V gene TRBV20-1; D remains unclear. V was clipped by 2 bases and J by 5 bases, with 7 bases between them. There are 11 residues in the CDR3. CDR1 and CDR2 (germline): DFQATT, SNEGSKA (reference sequence). CDR3 region: CSARFLDEQYF. The DNA of the CDR3 is TGCAGTGCTAGATTTCTAGACGAGCAGTACTTC.

V and J are TRBV7-8 and TRBJ1-3, with D possibly being TRBD1 (5 bases). This CDR3 comprises 14 residues. Looked up from germline, CDR1 is SGHVS and CDR2 is FQNEAQ. V shed 1 base and J shed 4 bases, with 8 bases lying between them. The CDR3 spells CASSLEQEGNTIYF. DNA for the CDR3: TGTGCCAGCAGCTTAGAACAGGAAGGAAACACCATATATTTT. Using reference TRBV7-8 and TRBJ1-3 for the parts outside the CDR3, the full variable domain is GAGVSQSPRYKVAKRGQDVALRCDPISGHVSLFWYQQALGQGPEFLTYFQNEAQLDKSGLPSDRFFAERPEGSVSTLKIQRTQQEDSAVYLCASSLEQEGNTIYFGEGSWLTVV.

This clone was detected a few times. This chain's CDR3 is CASSSGLEQYF. The CDR3 coding sequence is TGTGCCAGCAGCTCGGGCCTCGAGCAGTACTTC. The rearrangement joins TRBV7-6 to TRBJ2-7; D ambiguous. The CDR3 runs 11 residues. V was cut by 4 bases and J by 6 bases, with 7 bases left in between. CDR1 SGHVS and CDR2 FNYEAQ come from the germline V gene.

The chain links TRBV30 to TRBJ1-4; 9 bases are a match to TRBD1. Germline V gene sequence: CDR1 GTSNPN, CDR2 SVGIG (reference sequence). This CDR3 has 14 amino acids. V lost 1 base to trimming and J lost 7 bases; unmatched junction nucleotides: 4. This CDR3 is CAWSATGGSEKLFF. DNA of the CDR3: TGTGCCTGGAGTGCGACAGGGGGTAGTGAAAAACTGTTTTTT.

This chain links TRBV28 with TRBJ1-5; 7 positions agree with TRBD1. There are 18 residues in the CDR3. Trimming cost V 7 bases and J 6 bases; bases outside gene matches: 21. Germline V lookup: CDR1 MDHEN, CDR2 SYDVKM. CDR3 sequence reads: CASTPWPRTGSLTQPQHF. As DNA, the CDR3 is TGTGCCAGCACCCCCTGGCCCCGGACAGGCTCTCTAACTCAGCCCCAGCATTTT.